A selection of T cell receptor beta chains follows, all from one sample in a study of regulatory T cells in long-lasting Graves disease. MiXCR, run by TCRdb on the multiplex PCR reads, gives a single entry per CDR3 protein. The sample includes a few hundred thousand distinct CDR3 sequences, around 23% of them seen just once. Sequencing used peripheral blood mononuclear cells (PBMCs), obtained when the disease was refractory, from a patient treated with antithyroid drugs. These receptors originate from a female donor with Graves disease. Each CDR3 is given without its conserved first and last residue. The order of the fields is clone size, J gene, V gene, CDR3 protein. Only part of the rows carry a size: once, few, many, or a class if the clone is expanded.

many TRBJ2-5 TRBV4-3 ASSQDARGQETQY
many TRBJ2-5 TRBV6-5 ASSYSRGDREETQY
few TRBJ2-7 TRBV20-1 SARGRTSGMGYEQY
many TRBJ2-7 TRBV7-2 ASSPFQEAYEQY
few TRBJ2-5 TRBV20-1 SARKEGQETQY
few TRBJ1-2 TRBV19 ASSMGANYGYT
many TRBJ2-5 TRBV28 ASTPWGRWETQY
many TRBJ1-2 TRBV13 ASSFLSGTGGGYT
NA TRBJ1-2 TRBV30 AWTSLGQGADGYT
NA TRBJ1-6 TRBV6-5 ASSYSIGVLGSPLH
few TRBJ2-7 TRBV6-2/TRBV6-3 ASSYSAWEQY
NA TRBJ2-2 TRBV10-1 ASSAGVPGELF
few TRBJ2-7 TRBV4-3 ASSQWLGTYEQY
many TRBJ1-1 TRBV6-5 ASSYGGANTEAF
NA TRBJ1-2 TRBV19 ASQTQGAGGYT
NA TRBJ2-1 TRBV29-1 SVEDRGAYNEQF
few TRBJ1-1 TRBV2 ASSERAMNTEAF
few TRBJ2-3 TRBV9 ASSVGNTDTQY
few TRBJ2-7 TRBV7-8 ASSPQLGPNYEQY
many TRBJ1-1 TRBV6-1 ASRTPNTEAF
few TRBJ2-7 TRBV7-8 ASSPLAGPSYEQY
NA TRBJ2-3 TRBV2 ASSDQRITDTQY